This passage covers 4 T cell receptor beta chains from one sample sequenced in a study of graft-versus-host responses after intestinal transplantation. Their antigen targets remain unknown. Repertoires were generated with immunoSEQ multiplex PCR, while TCRdb's copy carries only in-frame clones and drops some. Here the sample spans about 39,000 clones, over 90% being singletons. The starting material was unstimulated CD8+ T cells sorted from spleen or lymph node cells, obtained before transplant. All receptors come from a human donor who was the organ donor for an intestinal transplant.

The chain joins TRBV6-5 to TRBJ2-1; 10 bases are a match to TRBD2. This CDR3 comprises 16 residues. J was trimmed by 5 bases and V by 1 base; bases with no gene match: 5. Per the germline V gene, CDR1 is MNHEY and CDR2 is SVGAGI. DNA for the CDR3: TGTGCCAGCAGTTACTGGCTAGCGGGGGATCACAATGAGCAGTTCTTC. Its translation is CASSYWLAGDHNEQFF.

The gene calls are TRBV4-1 and TRBJ1-2, with no clear D. This CDR3 region has 14 residues. CDR1 is MGHRA and CDR2 is YSYEKL in the germline V gene. V dropped 1 base and J dropped 4 bases, with 10 bases sitting between them. For the CDR3, the DNA is TGCGCCAGCAGCCAAGGCATGGAGCGCTATGGCTACACCTTC. Its translation: CASSQGMERYGYTF.

The chain has TRBV11-2 and TRBJ2-7, with D unclear. Trimming cost V 1 base and J 0 bases, with 19 bases left between them. Germline V gene lookup returns CDR1 SGHAT and CDR2 FQNNGV. The length of the CDR3 is 18 residues. The CDR3 sequence is CASSLALYGLRSSYEQYF. The DNA of the CDR3 is TGTGCCAGCAGCTTAGCCCTTTATGGTCTGCGAAGCTCCTACGAGCAGTACTTC.

The chain links TRBV6-5 to TRBJ1-5; D is ambiguous. This CDR3 spans 13 amino acids. Germline CDR1 reads MNHEY; CDR2 reads SVGAGI. The V end was cut by 2 bases, the J end by 2 bases, with 4 bases between. CDR3 region: CASSYGRNQPQHF. The CDR3 coding sequence is TGTGCCAGCAGTTACGGGCGCAATCAGCCCCAGCATTTT.